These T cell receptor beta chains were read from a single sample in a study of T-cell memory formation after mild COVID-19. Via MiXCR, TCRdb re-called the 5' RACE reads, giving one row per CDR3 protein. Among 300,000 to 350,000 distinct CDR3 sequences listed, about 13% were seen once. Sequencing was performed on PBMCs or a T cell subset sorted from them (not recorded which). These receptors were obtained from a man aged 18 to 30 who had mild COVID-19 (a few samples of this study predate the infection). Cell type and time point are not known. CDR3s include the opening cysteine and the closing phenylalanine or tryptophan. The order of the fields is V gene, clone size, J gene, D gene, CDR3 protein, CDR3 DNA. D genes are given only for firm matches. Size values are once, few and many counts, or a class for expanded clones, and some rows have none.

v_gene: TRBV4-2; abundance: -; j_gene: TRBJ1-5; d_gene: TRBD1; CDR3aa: CASSQEYQQGAGGNQPQHF; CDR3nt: TGTGCCAGCAGCCAAGAGTATCAACAGGGGGCCGGGGGCAATCAGCCCCAGCATTTT
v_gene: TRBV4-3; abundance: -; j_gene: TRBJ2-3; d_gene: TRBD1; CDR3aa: CASSQDLGGYGTDTQYF; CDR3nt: TGCGCCAGCAGCCAAGACCTAGGGGGCTACGGCACAGATACGCAGTATTTT
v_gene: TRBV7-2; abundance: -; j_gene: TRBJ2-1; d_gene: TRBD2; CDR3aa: CASSPHGGNSRFGQFF; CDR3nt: TGTGCCAGCAGCCCCCACGGGGGGAATTCGCGATTCGGGCAGTTCTTC
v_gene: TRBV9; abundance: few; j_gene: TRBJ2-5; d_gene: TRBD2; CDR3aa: CASSGSGGAGETQYF; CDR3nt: TGTGCCAGCAGCGGGAGCGGGGGGGCCGGAGAGACCCAGTACTTC
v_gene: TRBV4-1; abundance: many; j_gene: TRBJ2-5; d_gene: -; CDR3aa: CASSQVRGQETQYF; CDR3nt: TGCGCCAGCAGCCAAGTAAGGGGTCAAGAGACCCAGTACTTC
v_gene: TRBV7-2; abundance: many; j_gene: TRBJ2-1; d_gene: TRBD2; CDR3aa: CASSLDATGGYNEQFF; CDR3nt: TGTGCCAGCAGCTTAGATGCGACCGGGGGGTACAATGAGCAGTTCTTC
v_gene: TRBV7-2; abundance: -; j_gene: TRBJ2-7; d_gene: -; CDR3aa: CASSPRGRGSISYEQYF; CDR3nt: TGTGCCAGCAGCCCCCGTGGCCGGGGGTCTATCTCCTACGAGCAGTACTTC
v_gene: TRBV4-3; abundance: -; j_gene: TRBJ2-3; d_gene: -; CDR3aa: CASSQEGWGRWTDTQYF; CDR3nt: TGCGCCAGCAGCCAAGAGGGTTGGGGGCGTTGGACAGATACGCAGTATTTT
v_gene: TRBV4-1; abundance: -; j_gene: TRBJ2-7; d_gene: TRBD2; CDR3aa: CASSQDSRGASDEQYF; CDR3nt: TGCGCCAGCAGCCAAGACTCGCGGGGGGCAAGTGACGAGCAGTACTTC
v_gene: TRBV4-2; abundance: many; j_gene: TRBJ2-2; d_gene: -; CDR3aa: CASSQDEGQAMNTGELFF; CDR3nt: TGTGCCAGCAGCCAAGATGAAGGACAAGCTATGAACACCGGGGAGCTGTTTTTT
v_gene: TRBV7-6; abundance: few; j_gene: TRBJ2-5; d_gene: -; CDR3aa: CASSLGHVQETQYF; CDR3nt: TGTGCCAGCAGCTTAGGGCACGTCCAAGAGACCCAGTACTTC
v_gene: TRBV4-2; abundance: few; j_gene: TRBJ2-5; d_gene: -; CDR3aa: CASSQEVEHETQYF; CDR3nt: TGTGCCAGCAGCCAAGAGGTGGAGCATGAGACCCAGTACTTC
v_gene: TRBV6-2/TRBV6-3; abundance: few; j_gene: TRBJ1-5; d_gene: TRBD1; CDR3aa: CASSDRGGNQPQHF; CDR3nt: TGTGCCAGCAGCGACAGGGGCGGCAATCAGCCCCAGCATTTT
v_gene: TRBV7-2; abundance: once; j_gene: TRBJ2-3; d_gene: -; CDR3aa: CASSQSDRRGIF; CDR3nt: TGTGCCAGCAGCCAATCGGACAGGCGGGGGATTTTT
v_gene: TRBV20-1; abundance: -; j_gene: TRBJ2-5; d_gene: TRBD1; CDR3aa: CSAFDRGRETQYF; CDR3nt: TGCAGTGCCTTTGACAGGGGGAGAGAGACCCAGTACTTC
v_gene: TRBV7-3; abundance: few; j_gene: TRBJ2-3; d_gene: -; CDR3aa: CASSIPPGTDTQYF; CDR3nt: TGTGCCAGCAGCATACCCCCGGGCACAGATACGCAGTATTTT
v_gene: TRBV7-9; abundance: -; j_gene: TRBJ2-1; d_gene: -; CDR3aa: CASSPPLPGYGNEQFF; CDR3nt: TGTGCCAGCAGCCCCCCCCTTCCGGGTTACGGGAATGAGCAGTTCTTC
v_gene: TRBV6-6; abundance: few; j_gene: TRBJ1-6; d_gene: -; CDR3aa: CASTLTAAGGPPLHF; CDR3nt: TGTGCCAGCACCCTCACGGCTGCAGGAGGGCCACCCCTCCACTTT
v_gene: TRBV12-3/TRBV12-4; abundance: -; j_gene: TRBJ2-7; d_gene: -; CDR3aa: CASSLLSIYEQYF; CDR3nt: TGTGCCAGCAGTTTACTTTCAATATACGAGCAGTACTTC
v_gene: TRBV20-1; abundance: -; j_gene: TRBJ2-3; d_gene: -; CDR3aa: CSATPGLSTDTQYF; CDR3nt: TGCAGTGCTACCCCTGGGCTGAGCACAGATACGCAGTATTTT
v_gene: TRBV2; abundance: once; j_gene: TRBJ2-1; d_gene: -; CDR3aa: CASRLGTGPGNEQFF; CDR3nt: TGTGCCAGCAGACTCGGGACTGGGCCTGGCAATGAGCAGTTCTTC
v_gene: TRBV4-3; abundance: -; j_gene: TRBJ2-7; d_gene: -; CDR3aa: CASSQEIPSDEQYF; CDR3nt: TGCGCCAGCAGCCAAGAGATTCCTTCGGACGAGCAGTACTTC
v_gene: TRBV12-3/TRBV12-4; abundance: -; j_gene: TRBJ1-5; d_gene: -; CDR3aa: CASSPGVYQPQHF; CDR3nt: TGTGCCAGCAGCCCTGGGGTCTATCAGCCCCAGCATTTT
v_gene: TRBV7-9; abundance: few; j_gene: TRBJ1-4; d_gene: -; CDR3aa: CASSSIPPGPLEKLFF; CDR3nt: TGTGCCAGCAGCTCGATCCCCCCCGGGCCCCTGGAAAAACTGTTTTTT
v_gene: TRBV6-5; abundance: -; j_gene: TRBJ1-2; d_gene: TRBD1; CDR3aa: CASSYPGQGDDGYTF; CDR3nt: TGTGCCAGCAGTTACCCCGGACAGGGGGACGATGGCTACACCTTC
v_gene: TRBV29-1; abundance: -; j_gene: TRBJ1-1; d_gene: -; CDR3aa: CSVVRVNTEAFF; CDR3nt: TGCAGCGTTGTTAGGGTTAACACTGAAGCTTTCTTT
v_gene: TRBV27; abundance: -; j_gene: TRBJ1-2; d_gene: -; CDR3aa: CPVLGIEDYGYTF; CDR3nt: TGTCCAGTCCTGGGCATAGAGGACTATGGCTACACCTTC
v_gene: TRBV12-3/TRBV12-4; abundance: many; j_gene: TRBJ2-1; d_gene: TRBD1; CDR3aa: CASSFTGQPYNEQFF; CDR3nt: TGTGCCAGCAGTTTCACGGGACAGCCCTACAATGAGCAGTTCTTC
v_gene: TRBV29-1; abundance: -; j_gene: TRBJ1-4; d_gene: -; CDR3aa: CSVEDTERGKLFF; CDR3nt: TGCAGCGTTGAAGACACAGAGAGGGGTAAACTGTTTTTT
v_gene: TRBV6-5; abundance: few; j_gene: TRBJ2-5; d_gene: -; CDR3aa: CASSTGGYQETQYF; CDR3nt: TGTGCCAGCAGCACGGGGGGCTACCAAGAGACCCAGTACTTC
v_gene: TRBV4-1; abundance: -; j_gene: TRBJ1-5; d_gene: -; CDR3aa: CASSQAPLGWEGNQPQHF; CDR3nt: TGCGCCAGCAGCCAGGCGCCCCTTGGTTGGGAGGGAAATCAGCCCCAGCATTTT
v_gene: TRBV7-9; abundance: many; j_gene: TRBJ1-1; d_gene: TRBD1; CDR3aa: CASSDNRGLSTEAFF; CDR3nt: TGTGCCAGCAGCGATAACAGGGGGCTGAGCACTGAAGCTTTCTTT
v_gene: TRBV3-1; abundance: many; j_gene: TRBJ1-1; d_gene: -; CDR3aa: CASSPRRVGTEAFF; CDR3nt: TGTGCCAGCAGCCCACGGCGGGTAGGAACTGAAGCTTTCTTT
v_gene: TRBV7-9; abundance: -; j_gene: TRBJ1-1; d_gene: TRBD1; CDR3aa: CASSLRGDRGLDEAFF; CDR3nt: TGTGCCAGCAGCTTAAGGGGAGACAGGGGGCTGGATGAAGCTTTCTTT
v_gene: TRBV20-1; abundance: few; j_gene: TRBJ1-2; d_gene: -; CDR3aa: CSAREGEVSGYTF; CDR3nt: TGCAGTGCTAGAGAAGGGGAGGTTTCTGGCTACACCTTC
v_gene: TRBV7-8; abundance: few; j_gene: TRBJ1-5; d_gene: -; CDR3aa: CASSTGTLYQPQHF; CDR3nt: TGTGCCAGCAGCACCGGGACACTTTATCAGCCCCAGCATTTT
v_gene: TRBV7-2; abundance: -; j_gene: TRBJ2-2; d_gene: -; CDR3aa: CASSPTATGELFF; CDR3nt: TGTGCCAGCAGCCCCACCGCCACCGGGGAGCTGTTTTTT
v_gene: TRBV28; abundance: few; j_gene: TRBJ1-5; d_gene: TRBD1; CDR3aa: CAGRDRATNQPQHF; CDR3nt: TGTGCCGGAAGAGACAGGGCTACTAATCAGCCCCAGCATTTT
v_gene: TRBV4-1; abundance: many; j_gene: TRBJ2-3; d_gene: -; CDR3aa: CASSSRTDTQYF; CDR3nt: TGCGCCAGCAGCTCCCGCACAGATACGCAGTATTTT
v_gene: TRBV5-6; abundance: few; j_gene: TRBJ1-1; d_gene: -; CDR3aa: CASSLAPMNTEAFF; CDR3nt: TGTGCCAGCAGCTTGGCGCCCATGAACACTGAAGCTTTCTTT
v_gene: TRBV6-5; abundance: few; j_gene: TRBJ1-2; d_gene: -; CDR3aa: CASSYLQGGPNYGYTF; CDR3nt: TGTGCCAGCAGTTACCTCCAAGGGGGACCTAACTATGGCTACACCTTC
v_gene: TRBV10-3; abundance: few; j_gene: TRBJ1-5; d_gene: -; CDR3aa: CAISESGGTGQPQHF; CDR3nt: TGTGCCATCAGTGAGTCAGGAGGGACGGGACAGCCCCAGCATTTT
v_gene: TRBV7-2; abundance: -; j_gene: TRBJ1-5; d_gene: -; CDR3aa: CASSPRRGNQPQHF; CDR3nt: TGTGCCAGCAGCCCCCGGCGGGGCAATCAGCCCCAGCATTTT
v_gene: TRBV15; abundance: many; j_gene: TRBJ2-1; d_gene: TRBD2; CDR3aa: CATSSRGGPVNEQFF; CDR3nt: TGTGCCACCAGCTCCCGGGGGGGCCCGGTCAATGAGCAGTTCTTC
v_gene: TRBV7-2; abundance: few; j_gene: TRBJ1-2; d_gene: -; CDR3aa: CASSLGWGAGGYTF; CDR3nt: TGTGCCAGCAGCTTAGGATGGGGGGCCGGTGGCTACACCTTC
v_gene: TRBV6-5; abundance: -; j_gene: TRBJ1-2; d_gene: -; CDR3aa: CASSYSMDSYYGYTF; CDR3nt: TGTGCCAGCAGTTACTCGATGGACAGCTACTATGGCTACACCTTC
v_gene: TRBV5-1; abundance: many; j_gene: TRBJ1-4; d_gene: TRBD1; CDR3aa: CASSFTGADEKLFF; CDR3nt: TGCGCCAGCAGCTTCACAGGGGCGGATGAAAAACTGTTTTTT
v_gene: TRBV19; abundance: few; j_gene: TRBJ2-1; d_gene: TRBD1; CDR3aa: CASSDRAYEQFF; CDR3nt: TGTGCCAGTAGTGACAGGGCCTATGAGCAGTTCTTC
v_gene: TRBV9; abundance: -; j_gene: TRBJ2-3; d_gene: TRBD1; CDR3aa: CASSVAPGGQGTDTQYF; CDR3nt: TGTGCCAGCAGCGTAGCCCCCGGTGGACAGGGCACAGATACGCAGTATTTT
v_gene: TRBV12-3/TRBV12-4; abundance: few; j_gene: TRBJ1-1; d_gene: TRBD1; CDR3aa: CASSLWQGAPNTEAFF; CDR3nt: TGTGCCAGCAGTTTGTGGCAGGGGGCGCCGAACACTGAAGCTTTCTTT
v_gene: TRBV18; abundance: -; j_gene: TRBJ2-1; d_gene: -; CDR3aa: CASSPPSGSTGWNEQFF; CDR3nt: TGTGCCAGCTCACCACCGTCCGGTAGCACCGGTTGGAATGAGCAGTTCTTC
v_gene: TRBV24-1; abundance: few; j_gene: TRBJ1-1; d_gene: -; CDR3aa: CATSDFGEAFF; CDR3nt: TGTGCCACCAGTGATTTCGGCGAAGCTTTCTTT
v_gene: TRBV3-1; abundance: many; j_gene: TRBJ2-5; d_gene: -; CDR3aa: CASSQEGRETQYF; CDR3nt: TGTGCCAGCAGCCAAGAGGGGAGGGAGACCCAGTACTTC
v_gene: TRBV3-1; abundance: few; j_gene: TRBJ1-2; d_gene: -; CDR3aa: CASSLRSGGYGYTF; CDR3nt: TGTGCCAGCAGCCTACGGTCGGGGGGCTATGGCTACACCTTC
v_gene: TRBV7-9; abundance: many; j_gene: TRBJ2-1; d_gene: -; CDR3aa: CASSLEGAGNNEQFF; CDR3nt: TGTGCCAGCAGCTTAGAAGGTGCTGGGAACAATGAGCAGTTCTTC
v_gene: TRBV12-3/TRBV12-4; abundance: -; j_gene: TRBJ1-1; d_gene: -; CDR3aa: CASTDQGDTEAFF; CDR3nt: TGTGCCAGCACCGATCAGGGTGACACTGAAGCTTTCTTT
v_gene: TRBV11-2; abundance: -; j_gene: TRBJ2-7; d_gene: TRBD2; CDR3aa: CASRGGKNYEQYF; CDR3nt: TGTGCCAGCCGCGGGGGGAAAAACTACGAGCAGTACTTC
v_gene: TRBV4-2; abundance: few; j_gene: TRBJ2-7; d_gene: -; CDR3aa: CASRKGAGGDYEQYF; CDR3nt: TGTGCCAGCAGGAAGGGGGCCGGGGGCGACTACGAGCAGTACTTC
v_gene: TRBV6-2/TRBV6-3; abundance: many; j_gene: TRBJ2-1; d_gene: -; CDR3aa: CASSPGGYNEQFF; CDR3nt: TGTGCCAGCAGCCCCGGGGGCTACAATGAGCAGTTCTTC